A single TCR beta chain is shown here with its context. Trimming cost V 6 bases and J 2 bases; bases outside gene matches: 4. This CDR3 has 14 amino acids. Germline V CDR1 and CDR2: KGHSH, LQKENI. This entry belongs to a study of blood T cell repertoires in COVID-19. About the study: Specimens from acute and convalescent COVID-19 originated in the United States, Italy and Spain.

Categorization into cohorts depended on clinical history that participants reported. Sequencing was performed with immunoSEQ multiplex PCR; in TCRdb, only in-frame clones are kept and a portion is missing. The sample has more than 250,000 clones, around 86% seen once. This receptor was taken from a woman under 30 who had recovered from COVID-19. Sequenced material: PBMCs or T cells enriched from blood (not recorded which). This sequence joins TRBV18 and TRBJ2-1, with TRBD1 matching over 7 bases. CDR3 DNA: TGTGCCAGCTCTCCCGGGACAGCCTACAATGAGCAGTTCTTC. Protein product: CASSPGTAYNEQFF. Together with reference TRBV18 and TRBJ2-1, the CDR3 gives the full variable domain: NAGVMQNPRHLVRRRGQEARLRCSPMKGHSHVYWYRQLPEEGLKFMVYLQKENIIDESGMPKERFSAEFPKEGPSILRIQQVVRGDSAAYFCASSPGTAYNEQFFGPGTRLTVL.